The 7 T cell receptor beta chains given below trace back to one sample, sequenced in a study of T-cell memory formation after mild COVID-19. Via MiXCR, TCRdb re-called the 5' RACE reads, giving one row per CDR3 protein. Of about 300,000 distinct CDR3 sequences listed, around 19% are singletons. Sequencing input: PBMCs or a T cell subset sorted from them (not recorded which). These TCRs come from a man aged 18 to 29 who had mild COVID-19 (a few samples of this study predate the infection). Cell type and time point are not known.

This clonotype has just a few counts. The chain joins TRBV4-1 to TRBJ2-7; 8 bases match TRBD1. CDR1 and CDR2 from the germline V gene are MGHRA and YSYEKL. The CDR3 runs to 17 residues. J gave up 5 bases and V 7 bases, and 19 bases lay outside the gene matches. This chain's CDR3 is CASNSLYRPGQDHEQYF. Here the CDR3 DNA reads TGCGCCAGCAACTCCCTATACAGACCGGGACAGGACCACGAGCAGTACTTC.

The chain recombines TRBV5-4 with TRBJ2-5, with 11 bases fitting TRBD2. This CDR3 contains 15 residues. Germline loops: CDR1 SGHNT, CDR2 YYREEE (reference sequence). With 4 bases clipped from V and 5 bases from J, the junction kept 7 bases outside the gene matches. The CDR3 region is CASSSTSGGRETQYF. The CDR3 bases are TGTGCCAGCAGCAGCACTAGCGGGGGACGGGAGACCCAGTACTTC.

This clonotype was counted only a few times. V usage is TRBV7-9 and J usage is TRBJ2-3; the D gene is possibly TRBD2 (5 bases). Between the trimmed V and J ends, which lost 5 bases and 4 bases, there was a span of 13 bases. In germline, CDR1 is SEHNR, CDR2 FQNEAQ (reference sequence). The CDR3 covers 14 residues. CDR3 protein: CASSLSNGADTQYF. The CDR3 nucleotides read TGTGCCAGCAGCCTCAGCAACGGGGCAGATACGCAGTATTTT.

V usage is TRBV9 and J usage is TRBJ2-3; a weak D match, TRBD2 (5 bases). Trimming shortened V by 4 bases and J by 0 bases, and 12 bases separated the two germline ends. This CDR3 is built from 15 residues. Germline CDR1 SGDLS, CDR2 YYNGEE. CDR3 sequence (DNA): TGTGCCAGCAGCCCATCACTAGTAAGCACAGATACGCAGTATTTT. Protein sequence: CASSPSLVSTDTQYF.

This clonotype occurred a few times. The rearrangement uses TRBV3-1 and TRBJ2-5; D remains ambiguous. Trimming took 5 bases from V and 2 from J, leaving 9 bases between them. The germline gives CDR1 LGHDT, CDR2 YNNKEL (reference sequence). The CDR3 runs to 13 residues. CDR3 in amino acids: CASSYGIQETQYF. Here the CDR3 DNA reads TGTGCCAGCAGCTATGGTATTCAAGAGACCCAGTACTTC.

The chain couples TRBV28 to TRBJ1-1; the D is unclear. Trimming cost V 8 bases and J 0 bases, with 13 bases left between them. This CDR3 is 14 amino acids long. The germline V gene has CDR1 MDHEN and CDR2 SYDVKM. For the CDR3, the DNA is TGTGCCAGCTCACCGAGAAAGATGAACACTGAAGCTTTCTTT. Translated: CASSPRKMNTEAFF.

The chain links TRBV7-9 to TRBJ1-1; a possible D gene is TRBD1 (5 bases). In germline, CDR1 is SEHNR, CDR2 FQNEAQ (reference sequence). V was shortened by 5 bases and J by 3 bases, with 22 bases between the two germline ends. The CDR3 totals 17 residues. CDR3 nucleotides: TGTGCCAGCAGCCCTTGGGGCGTAGCGTACTCTTACACTGAAGCTTTCTTT. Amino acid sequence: CASSPWGVAYSYTEAFF.